Following are 9 T cell receptor beta chains from one sample sequenced in a study of cytomegalovirus exposure and HLA in healthy donors (dated by TCRdb to the late 2010s). Libraries were constructed by the immunoSEQ multiplex PCR assay. In its TCRdb copy, this immuneACCESS table keeps in-frame sequences only and misses some clones. Where compared with another copy, unresolved V genes explain less than half of these, and the others have no known cause. Counted in this sample were hundreds of thousands of clones; more than 85% of them appeared once. The ten largest account for 9.5% to 15% of the sample. The sample consisted of PBMCs. All receptors come from a man aged 18-30 years in good health and CMV-seropositive.

V gene TRBV5-1 combines with J gene TRBJ2-4; the match to TRBD1 covers 7 bases. CDR1 is SGHRS and CDR2 is YFSETQ in the germline V gene. The CDR3 runs to 14 residues. V lost 4 bases and J lost 9; bases outside the gene matches: 10. The CDR3 loop is CASSPDRARGIQYF. CDR3 DNA: TGCGCCAGCAGCCCAGACAGGGCTCGGGGCATTCAGTACTTC.

The V gene is TRBV5-4, the J gene TRBJ1-1, with no clear D. The germline V and J ends were trimmed by 3 bases and 1 base, with 7 bases remaining between them. CDR3 length equals 13 residues. The germline gives CDR1 SGHNT, CDR2 YYREEE (reference sequence). DNA for the CDR3: TGTGCCAGCAGCTCCATTACGAACACTGAAGCTTTCTTT. Translation: CASSSITNTEAFF.

The V gene is TRBV6-4, the J gene TRBJ2-3, with 8 bases that match TRBD2. V lost 3 bases and J lost 2; bases outside the gene matches: 4. Germline CDR1 is MRHNA and CDR2 is SNTAGT. The CDR3 has 15 amino acids. The CDR3 region is CASSDKAGDTDTQYF. DNA of the CDR3: TGTGCCAGCAGTGATAAAGCGGGAGACACAGATACGCAGTATTTT.

DNA of the CDR3: TGTGCCAGCAGTTACCAACCGAGCGGTACTGAAGCTTTCTTT. The encoded protein is CASSYQPSGTEAFF. The chain couples TRBV6-5 to TRBJ1-1, with unresolved D. The ends were cut back, 2 bases at V and 5 bases at J, with 12 bases in the middle. This CDR3 is built from 14 residues. Germline-derived CDR1 and CDR2 are MNHEY and SVGAGI.

The CDR3 is CASSSDSQETQYF. In nucleotides, the CDR3 is TGTGCCAGCAGCTCCGACAGCCAAGAGACCCAGTACTTC. The rearrangement links TRBV6-5 to TRBJ2-5; D possibly corresponds to TRBD1 (5 bases). Between the trimmed V and J ends, which lost 6 bases and 1 base, there was a span of 9 bases. The CDR3 runs 13 residues. Germline-derived CDR1 and CDR2 are MNHEY and SVGAGI.

The chain has TRBV18 and TRBJ1-3; D not resolved. The germline V gene has CDR1 KGHSH and CDR2 LQKENI. The CDR3 length is 13 residues. The V and J ends lost 0 bases and 3 bases respectively, with 3 bases between them. CDR3 in amino acids: CASSPPGGNTIYF. Written as DNA, the CDR3 is TGTGCCAGCTCACCACCAGGTGGAAACACCATATATTTT.

V usage is TRBV27 and J usage is TRBJ2-7, with 12 positions matching TRBD1. Germline V gene lookup returns CDR1 MNHEY and CDR2 SMNVEV (reference sequence). The CDR3 spans 15 residues. V shed 7 bases, J shed 7 bases, and the junction held 11 bases outside the gene matches. CDR3 amino acids: CASNKPGQGAVEQYF. The CDR3, as DNA: TGTGCCAGCAATAAACCGGGACAGGGGGCAGTAGAGCAGTACTTC.

This clone showed up just a few times. V usage is TRBV27 and J usage is TRBJ1-1; D is ambiguous. Germline V gene data show CDR1 as MNHEY and CDR2 as SMNVEV (reference sequence). The V end lost 2 bases, the J end lost 7 bases, and 8 bases lay between the germline ends. The CDR3 covers 12 residues. The chain's CDR3 is CASSLGRGEAFF. DNA for the CDR3: TGTGCCAGCAGTTTAGGGCGCGGTGAAGCTTTCTTT.

This rearrangement joins TRBV5-1 to TRBJ2-7; D could derive from TRBD1 or TRBD2 (5 bases each). The CDR3 is 14 amino acids. Deletions cut 6 bases from V and 6 bases from J, with 19 bases between. The germline CDR1 and CDR2 sequences are SGHRS and YFSETQ. This CDR3 is CASTPKQGVTEQYF. The DNA for the CDR3 is TGCGCCAGCACCCCGAAGCAGGGAGTCACCGAGCAGTACTTC.